A selection of T cell receptor beta chains follows, all from one sample in a study of T cells after yellow fever vaccination. A single record per CDR3 protein comes from TCRdb applying MiXCR to the 5' RACE reads. Of some 300,000 distinct CDR3 sequences in the sample, around 4% were seen once. The material was PBMCs, obtained on the day of the yellow fever booster vaccination. The source is a man aged 18 to 29 who received the YFV17D yellow fever vaccine. CDR3s leave out the opening cysteine and the closing phenylalanine or tryptophan.

v_call cdr3_aa
TRBV7-9 ASSLSRLAGAQETQY
TRBV5-1 ASSPPGTSGTDTQY
TRBV6-5 ASSYWVSGANVLT
TRBV4-2 ASSQPDGTTEAF
TRBV12-3/TRBV12-4 ASSRDRGFHEQF
TRBV5-1 ASSSTGVDTQY
TRBV20-1 SARIGPRWF
TRBV9 ASSQGRKNTEAF
TRBV10-2 ASSRDYFYEQY
TRBV4-3 ASSGSSSQGIHEQY
TRBV28 ASSQDTGRNTEAF
TRBV19 ASSIDRKQPQH
TRBV7-9 ASSLDDYGYT
TRBV12-3/TRBV12-4 ASSPEGGQFNGYT
TRBV9 ASSGAGQGRQTQY
TRBV20-1 SAHPPTGLSGYT
TRBV6-4 ASSAGGNTQY
TRBV20-1 SAREAGRAGSPLH
TRBV10-2 ASKVGGAETQY
TRBV25-1 ASSGGGVTGPQY
TRBV12-3/TRBV12-4 ASSTLGGSEAF
TRBV10-2 ASSESSRRAGYT
TRBV10-3 AISVSGFEQY
TRBV18 ASSQANYEQY
TRBV7-2 ASSSPGSLGYGYT
TRBV20-1 SAQTSGQSSYEQY
TRBV4-1 ASSQANRDYEQY
TRBV7-2 ASSFLGSYEQY
TRBV6-5 ASSAARGGFQETQY
TRBV11-2 ASSATGASYNEQF
TRBV15 ATSIGFTGEGNQPQH
TRBV5-1 ASSLSAGPWGNQPQH
TRBV7-8 ASSPPGTTGELF
TRBV5-6 ASSPPGTGEKLF
TRBV5-1 ASSLQGENEAF
TRBV4-1 ASSPRGRSSGANVLT
TRBV10-3 AISEANTGELF
TRBV18 ASSLTGIQETQY
TRBV7-8 ASSYGQGMMNTEAF
TRBV20-1 SARDRVRGNQPQH
TRBV24-1 ATSDSKADSYNEQF
TRBV7-9 ASSPTGTNYGYT
TRBV4-2 ASSQPQTGVQLEKLF
TRBV7-6 ASSLGTISYNEQF
TRBV20-1 SAPWDKANEKLF
TRBV6-1 ASSEQGGNQPQH
TRBV18 ASSPPGEETQY
TRBV29-1 SAAWTGRGNTIY
TRBV29-1 SVRGQGEGGSTEAF
TRBV10-3 AISDGASGNIQY
TRBV5-4 ASRNGQGASLSTDTQY
TRBV10-3 AISDHIGGANEQF
TRBV4-1 ASSQVPFSADEQF
TRBV25-1 ASSESGGNTIY
TRBV19 ASSMWAGDAEQF